A single sample is the source of the 7 T cell receptor beta chains below, sequenced in a study of blood T cells in healthy people across ages. Primers used in a second PCR of roughly 6 to 11 cycles were a sample-barcoded 5' primer and a J-beta primer mix. Each CDR3 protein is one row after TCRdb ran MiXCR on the 5' RACE reads. The sample consists of roughly 1.7 million distinct CDR3 sequences, roughly 30% of them appearing once. Sequenced sample: blood. These receptors were collected from a woman in her twenties or thirties in good health.

This clonotype was picked up many times. The chain combines TRBV4-1 with TRBJ2-7; a possible D gene is TRBD2 (5 bases). This CDR3 is 14 amino acids long. Trimming took 1 base from V and 2 from J, leaving 9 bases between them. CDR1 and CDR2 (germline): MGHRA, YSYEKL. The DNA of the CDR3 is TGCGCCAGCAGCCAAGGTCCGGGAACCTACGAGCAGTACTTC. Translating it yields CASSQGPGTYEQYF.

The chain couples TRBV4-2 to TRBJ2-2, with 8 nucleotides matching TRBD2. There are 14 residues in the CDR3. Per germline, CDR1 LGHNA and CDR2 YNFKEQ. V lost 4 bases, J lost 6 bases, and 4 bases stayed unmatched. CDR3 sequence reads: CASSPGLAPGELFF. The CDR3 DNA reads TGTGCCAGCAGCCCAGGACTAGCACCCGGGGAGCTGTTTTTT.

The chain links TRBV2 to TRBJ2-3, with 10 bases fitting TRBD2. The V segment lost 10 bases and the J segment 6 bases; nucleotides outside the gene matches: 7. The CDR3 length is 13 residues. From germline, CDR1 is SNHLY and CDR2 FYNNEI. The CDR3 nucleotides are TGTGCCACCTCTAGCGGGGGCGGGGATACGCAGTATTTT. Amino acid sequence: CATSSGGGDTQYF.

Only a few counts were recorded for this clonotype. The chain is built from TRBV6-6 and TRBJ2-3; TRBD1 aligns across 7 bases. This CDR3 spans 16 amino acids. V trimming: 5 bases; J trimming: 1 base; junction bases outside the gene matches: 9. From germline, CDR1 is MNHNY and CDR2 SVGAGI (reference sequence). The CDR3 nucleotides read TGTGCCAGCAGTCCCCAGGGGGTGGAAGGCACAGATACGCAGTATTTT. Amino acid sequence: CASSPQGVEGTDTQYF.

The CDR3 nucleotides are TGCAGTGCTTGGGGCAGGGTTTCAGATACGCAGTATTTT. As protein: CSAWGRVSDTQYF. V usage is TRBV20-1 and J usage is TRBJ2-3; D may be TRBD1 (5 bases). This CDR3 region has 13 residues. CDR1 is DFQATT, CDR2 SNEGSKA, per germline (reference sequence). Trimming pared 5 bases from V and 4 bases from J, leaving 13 bases between.

The chain has TRBV5-6 and TRBJ2-5, with 7 positions matching TRBD2. J was trimmed by 5 bases and V by 4 bases; bases with no gene match: 14. The germline V gene has CDR1 SGHDT and CDR2 YYEEEE. The CDR3 runs 16 residues. CDR3 nucleotide sequence: TGTGCCAGCAGCCGTGTAACGGGAGGTGTGTTCGAGACCCAGTACTTC. It translates to CASSRVTGGVFETQYF.

The CDR3 here is CASSAGTLGNTIYF. CDR3 bases: TGTGCCAGCTCAGCCGGGACACTTGGAAACACCATATATTTT. The rearrangement joins TRBV18 to TRBJ1-3; a weak D match, TRBD1 (6 bases). V shed 5 bases and J shed 3 bases, with 11 bases lying between them. Germline CDR1 and CDR2: KGHSH and LQKENI. The CDR3 is 14 amino acids.